One and the same sample provided the 32 T cell receptor beta chains below, sequenced in a study of beta chain features in type 1 diabetes. What was sequenced were expressed TCRB transcripts, since all of the isolated RNA had been reverse transcribed. TCRdb keeps only in-frame clones here, not all; method: immunoSEQ multiplex PCR. The sample lists 300,000 to 450,000 clones, roughly 12% occurring once. The sample was naive CD4+ T cells from blood. The receptors here all came from a man aged 18 to 30 in good health.

This clone has only a few counts. This sequence joins TRBV9 and TRBJ1-2; 7 bases line up with TRBD1. The germline gives CDR1 SGDLS, CDR2 YYNGEE. J lost 0 bases, V lost 2 bases, and 1 base had no gene match. This CDR3 has 14 residues. The CDR3 protein is CASSVGTANYGYTF. The CDR3 DNA reads as TGTGCCAGCAGCGTGGGGACAGCTAACTATGGCTACACCTTC.

This clone has more than one count but fewer than ten. The chain has TRBV20-1 and TRBJ2-1; no clear D. Per the germline V gene, CDR1 is DFQATT and CDR2 is SNEGSKA (reference sequence). V was trimmed by 3 bases and J by 10 bases, leaving 7 bases between them. The CDR3 is 10 residues long. The CDR3 region has the DNA TGCAGTGCTAGGCTATGGGAGCAGTTCTTC. It codes for CSARLWEQFF.

This clone was counted only a few times. The CDR3 is CASSPLPGQGEAFF. DNA of the CDR3: TGTGCCAGCAGCCCACTTCCGGGACAGGGTGAAGCTTTCTTT. This chain joins TRBV7-3 and TRBJ1-1; 9 nucleotides match TRBD1. The CDR3 extends over 14 amino acids. The trim removed 5 bases at V and 7 bases at J, leaving 8 bases unmatched. From germline, CDR1 is SGHTA and CDR2 FQGTGA.

There are a few counts of this clone. V usage is TRBV9 and J usage is TRBJ1-1; D unresolved. The CDR3 totals 16 residues. With 0 bases removed from V and 3 bases from J, the gap between germline ends came to 15 bases. Looked up from germline, CDR1 is SGDLS and CDR2 is YYNGEE. The CDR3 spells CASSVGHPRSHTEAFF. For the CDR3, the DNA is TGTGCCAGCAGCGTAGGACACCCCAGGTCGCACACTGAAGCTTTCTTT.

The rearrangement links TRBV11-1 to TRBJ2-5, with 8 nucleotides matching TRBD1. The V gene's germline CDR1 is SGHAT and CDR2 FQDESV (reference sequence). This CDR3 has 17 amino acids. J gave up 5 bases and V 0 bases, and 11 bases lay outside the gene matches. The CDR3 protein is CASSLAGAGQVTETQYF. The CDR3 region has the DNA TGTGCCAGCAGCTTAGCGGGTGCGGGACAGGTGACCGAGACCCAGTACTTC.

The chain has TRBV9 and TRBJ1-2; no definite D call. Germline values: CDR1 SGDLS, CDR2 YYNGEE. Trimming removed 2 bases from V and 6 bases from J, with 17 bases in between. There are 15 residues in the CDR3. This CDR3 reads CASSVDGELVDGYTF. The CDR3 DNA sequence: TGTGCCAGCAGCGTGGACGGGGAATTGGTGGATGGCTACACCTTC.

This chain connects TRBV29-1 to TRBJ2-1; 11 bases align to TRBD2. There are 15 residues in the CDR3. Germline V gene sequence: CDR1 SQVTM, CDR2 ANQGSEA. Trimming took 5 bases from V and 3 from J; bases not matched to a gene: 6. CDR3: CSVMVAGGGYNEQFF. For the CDR3, the DNA is TGCAGCGTTATGGTAGCGGGAGGGGGCTACAATGAGCAGTTCTTC.

The rearrangement uses TRBV7-9 and TRBJ2-7; D might be TRBD2 (5 bases). The CDR3 is 19 amino acids. Germline assignment: CDR1 SEHNR and CDR2 FQNEAQ (reference sequence). Trimming took off 1 base at V and 5 bases at J, with 27 bases between the two ends. CDR3 protein: CASSLGLGWRGINVDEQYF. The CDR3 DNA is TGTGCCAGCAGCTTAGGTCTCGGCTGGAGAGGGATCAATGTCGACGAGCAGTACTTC.

This clone was seen only a few times. V and J are TRBV19 and TRBJ2-2, with D maybe TRBD1 (5 bases). V gave up 5 bases and J gave up 5 bases, with 9 bases separating them. There are 13 residues in the CDR3. Looked up from germline, CDR1 is LNHDA and CDR2 is SQIVND (reference sequence). The DNA of the CDR3 is TGTGCCAGTAGTTCCAGGGTTACCGGGGAGCTGTTTTTT. The encoded protein is CASSSRVTGELFF.

This clone was picked up a small number of times. This chain links TRBV7-9 with TRBJ1-2; D gene ambiguous. The CDR3 consists of 13 residues. Germline V lookup: CDR1 SEHNR, CDR2 FQNEAQ (reference sequence). V shed 1 base and J shed 7 bases, with 10 bases lying between them. CDR3 in amino acids: CASSLVAQRGYTF. In nucleotides, the CDR3 is TGTGCCAGCAGCTTAGTCGCACAACGTGGCTACACCTTC.

The chain combines TRBV5-4 with TRBJ1-1, with D unclear. CDR3 size: 16 residues. Germline CDR1 and CDR2: SGHNT and YYREEE (reference sequence). V was trimmed by 2 bases and J by 2 bases, leaving 16 bases between them. CDR3 in DNA: TGTGCCAGCAGCTTCCTCCGAGGGAGAGGAAACACTGAAGCTTTCTTT. It yields the protein CASSFLRGRGNTEAFF.

In its sample, this clone was seen a few times. V gene TRBV4-3 combines with J gene TRBJ1-1, with D uncertain. V lost 4 bases and J 0 bases, leaving 15 bases between the germline ends. Germline CDR1 and CDR2: LGHNA and YSLEER. The CDR3 extends over 16 amino acids. The CDR3 DNA sequence: TGCGCCAGCAGCCGATCCCGGGATTTACTGAACACTGAAGCTTTCTTT. Translated: CASSRSRDLLNTEAFF.

This clone was seen only a few times. This chain uses TRBV7-2 with TRBJ2-1, with a tentative D call TRBD1 (5 bases). The V gene lost 7 bases and the J gene lost 1 base, with 23 bases spanning the gap. The CDR3 is 18 residues long. Germline loops: CDR1 SGHTA, CDR2 FQGNSA. In DNA form, the CDR3 reads TGTGCCAGCATCCCTCTCGGCGGATCGGACACTTCCTACAATGAGCAGTTCTTC. It specifies CASIPLGGSDTSYNEQFF.

This clone was counted between two and nine times. The chain carries TRBV27 and TRBJ2-1; 7 nucleotides agree with TRBD1. This CDR3 is built from 14 residues. CDR1 and CDR2 (germline): MNHEY, SMNVEV (reference sequence). The ends lost 6 bases at V and 2 bases at J; junction bases unmatched: 4. The CDR3 coding sequence is TGTGCCAGCAGCCGCGGACAGGCCTACAATGAGCAGTTCTTC. It specifies CASSRGQAYNEQFF.

This clone was seen more than once but under ten times. The rearrangement uses TRBV9 and TRBJ1-1; 9 nucleotides match TRBD1. The CDR3 contains 16 residues. V shed 4 bases, J shed 6 bases, and the junction held 13 bases outside the gene matches. The V gene's germline CDR1 is SGDLS and CDR2 YYNGEE. The CDR3 DNA sequence: TGTGCCAGCAGCCTTTGGGACAGGGCGACGTATGCTGAAGCTTTCTTT. Translation: CASSLWDRATYAEAFF.

This clone showed up just a few times. This chain joins TRBV19 and TRBJ2-5, with D tentatively TRBD2 (6 bases). The CDR3 has 16 residues. V lost 1 base and J 0 bases, leaving 12 bases between the germline ends. Germline loops: CDR1 LNHDA, CDR2 SQIVND (reference sequence). The CDR3 DNA follows: TGTGCCAGTAGTATAGGCGGGAACCAGTACCAAGAGACCCAGTACTTC. Its protein is CASSIGGNQYQETQYF.

This clone was seen a few times. The chain combines TRBV10-3 with TRBJ2-5; the D is unclear. Trimming took 3 bases from V and 2 from J, leaving 4 bases between them. The germline gives CDR1 ENHRY, CDR2 SYGVKD. This CDR3 has 12 amino acids. The CDR3 reads CAISEQQETQYF. In nucleotides, the CDR3 is TGTGCCATCAGTGAACAGCAAGAGACCCAGTACTTC.

This clone was detected only once. V gene TRBV30 combines with J gene TRBJ1-5; the match to TRBD1 covers 7 bases. Germline loops: CDR1 GTSNPN, CDR2 SVGIG (reference sequence). This CDR3 comprises 13 residues. Trimming removed 5 bases from V and 1 base from J; junction bases left unmatched: 2. CDR3 amino acids: CAWGDRSNQPQHF. In DNA, the CDR3 is TGTGCCTGGGGGGACAGAAGCAATCAGCCCCAGCATTTT.

The J gene is TRBJ2-1, the V gene TRBV7-2, with a tentative D call TRBD2 (6 bases). Trimming removed 3 bases from V and 4 bases from J, with 10 bases in between. Per germline, CDR1 SGHTA and CDR2 FQGNSA. CDR3 length: 14 residues. Here the CDR3 DNA reads TGTGCCAGCAGCTTTGGGAGCGGGTACAATGAGCAGTTCTTC. Its translation: CASSFGSGYNEQFF.

The V and J genes are TRBV7-2 and TRBJ1-2; TRBD1 is a possible D gene (5 bases). Germline loops: CDR1 SGHTA, CDR2 FQGNSA. The CDR3 covers 14 residues. V lost 5 bases, J lost 4 bases, and 14 bases lay in between. CDR3 nucleotides: TGTGCCAGCAGCACCCCCACAGGCAGCTATGGCTACACCTTC. It translates to CASSTPTGSYGYTF.

This chain connects TRBV28 to TRBJ2-3; TRBD2 matches at 10 bases. This CDR3 contains 15 residues. The germline V gene has CDR1 MDHEN and CDR2 SYDVKM. The trim removed 5 bases at V and 4 bases at J, leaving 6 bases unmatched. CDR3 protein: CASSLLAGDADTQYF. In nucleotides, the CDR3 is TGTGCCAGCAGTCTGCTAGCGGGAGACGCAGATACGCAGTATTTT.

The rearrangement uses TRBV19 and TRBJ1-1; D not resolved. V was pared by 1 base and J by 1 base, with 7 bases between. CDR3 length equals 14 residues. The germline CDR1 and CDR2 sequences are LNHDA and SQIVND (reference sequence). The CDR3: CASSIGSENTEAFF. The CDR3 DNA follows: TGTGCCAGTAGTATAGGCAGCGAGAACACTGAAGCTTTCTTT.

This clone was observed a handful of times. The chain carries TRBV29-1 and TRBJ2-2; D is uncertain. Per the germline V gene, CDR1 is SQVTM and CDR2 is ANQGSEA. Trimming removed 4 bases at V and 4 bases at J, with 16 bases between. This CDR3 comprises 15 residues. CDR3 in amino acids: CSVGSFDIPTGELFF. The CDR3 DNA reads as TGCAGCGTTGGTAGTTTCGACATACCCACCGGGGAGCTGTTTTTT.

The sample holds one count of this clone. The rearrangement links TRBV11-2 to TRBJ2-7; D perhaps matches TRBD2 (6 bases). The CDR3 has 14 amino acids. CDR1 SGHAT and CDR2 FQNNGV come from the germline V gene. V lost 5 bases and J 6 bases, leaving 17 bases between the germline ends. The CDR3 nucleotides read TGTGCCAGCAGCCCCGGGGGTAGGATTGGCGAGCAGTACTTC. Its protein product is CASSPGGRIGEQYF.

This clone occurred a few times. CDR3 amino acids: CAWSLEAEAHEQYF. As DNA, the CDR3 is TGTGCCTGGAGTTTGGAAGCGGAGGCCCACGAGCAGTACTTC. V and J are TRBV30 and TRBJ2-7; a possible D gene is TRBD2 (5 bases). V dropped 2 bases and J dropped 5 bases, with 16 bases sitting between them. The germline gives CDR1 GTSNPN, CDR2 SVGIG (reference sequence). CDR3 length: 14 amino acids.

V and J are TRBV27 and TRBJ2-2; TRBD2 matches 7 bases. Looked up from germline, CDR1 is MNHEY and CDR2 is SMNVEV (reference sequence). The CDR3 length is 15 residues. With V trimmed by 3 bases and J by 6 bases, 7 bases remained unmatched. CDR3 coding DNA: TGTGCCAGCAGTTTTATGGCTAGCGGAGCCGGGGAGCTGTTTTTT. Translation: CASSFMASGAGELFF.

A few counts support this clone. The chain has TRBV9 and TRBJ1-2; D not resolved. V dropped 0 bases and J dropped 2 bases, with 8 bases sitting between them. This CDR3 comprises 14 residues. From germline, CDR1 is SGDLS and CDR2 YYNGEE. The CDR3 loop reads CASSVGPVNYGYTF. In DNA form, the CDR3 reads TGTGCCAGCAGCGTAGGTCCAGTCAACTATGGCTACACCTTC. Together with reference TRBV9 and TRBJ1-2, the CDR3 gives the full variable domain: DSGVTQTPKHLITATGQRVTLRCSPRSGDLSVYWYQQSLDQGLQFLIQYYNGEERAKGNILERFSAQQFPDLHSELNLSSLELGDSALYFCASSVGPVNYGYTFGSGTRLTVV.

A note on this clone: In the same sample, other DNA sequences code for this CDR3. This chain links TRBV28 with TRBJ1-2, with 8 bases fitting TRBD1. Germline V gene sequence: CDR1 MDHEN, CDR2 SYDVKM. Trimming took 6 bases from V and 2 from J; bases not matched to a gene: 5. The CDR3 has 14 amino acids. The CDR3 region is CASRKQGANYGYTF. The CDR3 nucleotides read TGTGCCAGCAGAAAGCAGGGGGCAAACTATGGCTACACCTTC.

V usage is TRBV6-5 and J usage is TRBJ2-1, with TRBD2 identical over 8 bases. The CDR3 length is 14 residues. The junction had 12 bases not matched to a gene; V was cut back by 8 bases and J by 9 bases. The germline V gene encodes CDR1 MNHEY and CDR2 SVGAGI. CDR3 sequence (DNA): TGTGCCAGCTTGGGTTCCGGGGGGGCCGCTGAGCAGTTCTTC. Residues: CASLGSGGAAEQFF.

This clone was found a few times. This chain connects TRBV5-4 to TRBJ1-1, with 9 bases lining up with TRBD1. The CDR3 covers 15 residues. V dropped 3 bases and J dropped 5; count of bases not matched to a gene: 8. The germline CDR1 and CDR2 sequences are SGHNT and YYREEE (reference sequence). The CDR3 coding sequence is TGTGCCAGCAGCTCGAAACAGGGGGCGGGAACTGAAGCTTTCTTT. Residues: CASSSKQGAGTEAFF.

The gene calls are TRBV28 and TRBJ2-7; D possibly corresponds to TRBD1 (6 bases). Germline CDR1 is MDHEN and CDR2 is SYDVKM. CDR3 size: 13 residues. V was cut by 6 bases and J by 4 bases, with 13 bases left in between. As DNA, the CDR3 is TGTGCCAGCAGCTCATGGGACAAGTACGAGCAGTACTTC. Its protein product is CASSSWDKYEQYF.

A few counts support this clone. This sequence joins TRBV29-1 and TRBJ1-1, with TRBD1 identical over 9 bases. CDR1 is SQVTM and CDR2 is ANQGSEA in the germline V gene. V was clipped by 6 bases and J by 4 bases; unmatched bases: 3. This CDR3 region has 12 residues. CDR3 nucleotides: TGCAGCGTAAAGACAGGGGGCACTGAAGCTTTCTTT. Translating it yields CSVKTGGTEAFF.